This T cell receptor (beta chain) was recorded in a study of immune evolution from preneoplasia to lung adenocarcinoma. This CDR3 has 15 residues. Trimming removed 7 bases at V and 4 bases at J, with 15 bases between. The germline V gene has CDR1 SGHRS and CDR2 YFSETQ. The assay was immunoSEQ multiplex PCR, and TCRdb's table has in-frame clones only and misses some. The table includes 6,000 to 8,500 clones, 70% to 80% detected once. Input material: FFPE atypical adenomatous hyperplasia tissue from the lung. Regarding subset: atypical adenomatous hyperplasia (AAH), lung preneoplasia. The J gene is TRBJ2-6, the V gene TRBV5-1; D gene ambiguous. This receptor was taken from a donor at least 70 years old with lung adenocarcinoma. Some clones in this sample may be carry-over from other donors' samples. The CDR3 sequence: CASSPGNLGANVLTF. The CDR3 nucleotides are TGCGCCAGCTCCCCTGGCAATCTCGGGGCCAACGTCCTGACTTTC.